The text below deals with one T cell receptor (beta chain). Its antigen is unknown. The same CDR3 arises from other DNA sequences in this sample as well. This sample stems from a study of cytomegalovirus exposure and HLA in healthy donors. Produced via immunoSEQ multiplex PCR; TCRdb's table is partial and in-frame only. Seen here are fewer than 75,000 clones, around 95% observed once, and the top ten hold 1.5% to 2%. V shed 3 bases and J shed 4 bases, with 6 bases lying between them. There are 12 residues in the CDR3. The germline gives CDR1 LNHDA, CDR2 SQIVND (reference sequence). Findings of the study overall: Subsequent analysis found a tendency for first-cohort TCR clusters to co-occur within the 95 to 150 validation repertoires. Associated with cytomegalovirus, according to the listing, were around 160 TCR beta chains.

The chain combines TRBV19 with TRBJ2-5, with D tentatively TRBD2 (5 bases). This TCR was sampled from a young woman in good health and CMV-seropositive. Source material: PBMCs. The CDR3 sequence is CASSMSGETQYF. CDR3 coding DNA: TGTGCCAGTAGTATGAGCGGAGAGACCCAGTACTTC.